This T cell receptor beta chain was documented in a study of cytomegalovirus exposure and HLA in healthy donors. With 60 Vbeta and 13 Jbeta primers, the PCR was carried out. Profiled with immunoSEQ multiplex PCR; TCRdb holds only in-frame clones, not every one. The sample has some 75,000 clones; the top ten hold approximately 5.4%. Germline loops: CDR1 MNHEY, CDR2 SMNVEV (reference sequence). The trim removed 5 bases at V and 1 base at J, leaving 13 bases unmatched. This CDR3 contains 18 residues. Findings of the study overall: A later examination showed that TCR association rates differed by HLA locus, with DRB1 most and HLA-C fewest. Three CMV-associated chains proved CMV antigen-specific in vitro. Prior analysis indicated that the majority of TCR beta V segments exhibited productivity approximately 87% or approximately 30% of the time.

With respect to this clone: Its target is not known.

At sampling all donors were nominally healthy, likely with unrecorded immune exposures. The rearrangement uses TRBV27 and TRBJ2-3, with TRBD2 identical over 9 bases. Sequencing was performed on PBMCs. The source is a man aged 40-50 years in good health and CMV-seronegative. The CDR3 reads CASSLLPGTSTRTDTQYF. The CDR3 region has the DNA TGTGCCAGCAGTCTCCTACCCGGGACTAGCACCCGCACAGATACGCAGTATTTT.